This entry lists 15 T cell receptor beta chains sequenced from one sample in a study of Graves' ophthalmopathy and Graves' hyperthyroidism. Amplifying from RNA transcripts, the study obtained TCR beta CDR3 regions. First-round RT-PCR relied on HTBI primers, and a second-round multiplex PCR came next. MiXCR was run by TCRdb on the multiplex PCR reads, yielding one entry per CDR3 protein. The table includes hundreds of thousands of distinct CDR3 sequences, approximately 21% detected once. The sample taken for sequencing was peripheral blood. The receptors shown here come from a young woman with stable Graves' hyperthyroidism.

At least ten counts were recorded for this clonotype. The chain has TRBV20-1 and TRBJ1-2; possibly TRBD1 for D (6 bases). From germline, CDR1 is DFQATT and CDR2 SNEGSKA (reference sequence). The V gene lost 0 bases and the J gene lost 6 bases, with 14 bases spanning the gap. CDR3 length: 14 amino acids. CDR3 nucleotides: TGCAGTGCTAGAGACCCCAAGACAGGTGATGGCTACACCTTC. As protein: CSARDPKTGDGYTF.

The chain carries TRBV6-2 or TRBV6-3 and TRBJ1-1; TRBD1 matches at 7 bases. This CDR3 region has 18 residues. CDR1 is MNHEY and CDR2 is SVGEGT in the germline V gene. Trimming removed 2 bases from V and 2 bases from J; junction bases left unmatched: 14. Here the CDR3 DNA reads TGTGCCAGCAGTTACAACAAGGTTCATAGGGGGCTCAACACTGAAGCTTTCTTT. This translates into CASSYNKVHRGLNTEAFF.

With regard to this clonotype: This may be a read error, as it is one base from a much larger clone. The rearrangement joins TRBV30 to TRBJ1-1, with D hard to call. The CDR3 spans 12 residues. Germline CDR1 is GTSNPN and CDR2 is SVGIG (reference sequence). The germline V and J ends were trimmed by 1 base and 1 base, with 4 bases remaining between them. CDR3 bases: TGTGCCTGGAGTGAGAGGAACACTGAAGCTTTCTTT. Translated, it gives CAWSERNTEAFF.

In this sample, this clonotype turned up many times. V gene TRBV24-1 combines with J gene TRBJ2-7; D is uncertain. The CDR3 consists of 11 residues. The germline V and J ends were trimmed by 3 bases and 4 bases, with 3 bases remaining between them. In germline, CDR1 is KGHDR, CDR2 SFDVKD. CDR3 bases: TGTGCCACCAGTGATCGGTACGAGCAGTACTTC. This translates into CATSDRYEQYF.

This clonotype was detected many times. The chain links TRBV28 to TRBJ1-1; D gene uncertain. V was shortened by 4 bases and J by 7 bases, with 16 bases between the two germline ends. The germline V gene encodes CDR1 MDHEN and CDR2 SYDVKM. The CDR3 loop spans 14 amino acids. Here the CDR3 reads CASSSRIPAFEAFF. The CDR3 nucleotides are TGTGCCAGCAGTTCCCGCATACCCGCCTTTGAAGCTTTCTTT.

In its sample, this clonotype was seen many times. The chain uses TRBV12-3 or TRBV12-4 and TRBJ1-2; D may be TRBD1 (6 bases). Trimming removed 5 bases at V and 6 bases at J, with 10 bases between. The CDR3 contains 12 residues. The CDR3 region is CASSEGGHGYTF. CDR3 sequence (DNA): TGTGCCAGCAGTGAAGGGGGTCATGGCTACACCTTC.

This clonotype was observed a handful of times. The chain combines TRBV6-2 or TRBV6-3 with TRBJ1-5; D not certain. V lost 8 bases and J lost 2, with 10 bases in between. The CDR3 runs 13 residues. CDR1 and CDR2 from the germline V gene are MNHEY and SVGEGT. CDR3 DNA: TGTGCCAGCTCTCGGATGGGCAATCAGCCCCAGCATTTT. As protein: CASSRMGNQPQHF.

This clonotype has ten or more counts. This chain joins TRBV27 and TRBJ1-5; 10 bases are shared with TRBD1. The CDR3 sequence is 17 residues long. Germline V gene data show CDR1 as MNHEY and CDR2 as SMNVEV (reference sequence). Trimming at V came to 6 bases and at J to 5 bases, leaving 13 bases not matched to a gene. The CDR3 DNA follows: TGTGCCAGCAGGCCTTCCCGGGACAGGGGACCGGATCAGCCCCAGCATTTT. Translation: CASRPSRDRGPDQPQHF.

Ten or more counts support this clonotype. CDR3 region: CASSALVGAKNIQYF. DNA for the CDR3: TGTGCCAGCAGTGCCCTAGTGGGAGCCAAAAACATTCAGTACTTC. The chain joins TRBV2 to TRBJ2-4; unclear D gene. CDR3 length equals 15 residues. V was cut by 4 bases and J by 0 bases, with 10 bases left in between. CDR1 and CDR2 from the germline V gene are SNHLY and FYNNEI.

This clonotype was found many times. The chain links TRBV5-1 to TRBJ2-6, with D possibly TRBD2 on 6 matching bases. Trimming pared 3 bases from V and 0 bases from J, leaving 7 bases between. The CDR3 contains 15 residues. Germline V gives CDR1 SGHRS, CDR2 YFSETQ. The CDR3 region has the DNA TGCGCCAGCAGCTGGAGGGGCTCTGGGGCCAACGTCCTGACTTTC. Its translation: CASSWRGSGANVLTF.

This clonotype was found a few times. The chain couples TRBV14 to TRBJ2-7; 7 nucleotides agree with TRBD1. Germline CDR1 and CDR2: SGHDN and FVKESK. With 4 bases clipped from V and 8 bases from J, the junction kept 2 bases outside the gene matches. CDR3 size: 11 residues. CDR3 protein: CASSPGGKQYF. CDR3 nucleotide sequence: TGTGCCAGCAGCCCAGGGGGAAAGCAGTACTTC.

This clonotype was detected many times. It may be a read error: a sequence one base away is much more abundant. The chain employs TRBV29-1 and TRBJ1-2, with D possibly matching TRBD1 (5 bases). V lost 8 bases to trimming and J lost 4 bases, with 20 bases between them. CDR1 is SQVTM and CDR2 is ANQGSEA in the germline V gene. CDR3 length: 14 amino acids. CDR3 protein: CSQAPPGDSYGYTF. The CDR3 DNA sequence: TGCAGCCAGGCCCCGCCGGGGGATTCCTATGGCTACACCTTC.

This clonotype was observed a single time. CDR3 residues: CASSSQDYGYTF. Written as DNA, the CDR3 is TGTGCCAGCAGTTCTCAAGACTATGGCTACACCTTC. The chain is built from TRBV12-3 or TRBV12-4 and TRBJ1-2; D is uncertain. Trimming shortened V by 4 bases and J by 3 bases, and 6 bases separated the two germline ends. The CDR3 is 12 amino acids.

The table lists this clonotype with many counts. The rearrangement joins TRBV15 to TRBJ2-7; D is uncertain. This CDR3 has 15 residues. The V and J ends lost 0 bases and 7 bases respectively, with 16 bases between them. CDR1 LNHNV and CDR2 YYDKDF come from the germline V gene (reference sequence). As DNA, the CDR3 is TGTGCCACCAGCAGAGATAGGATGGACGACGAGGAGCAGTACTTC. Encoded protein: CATSRDRMDDEEQYF.

This chain uses TRBV7-8 with TRBJ1-6; D gene uncertain. The germline V gene has CDR1 SGHVS and CDR2 FQNEAQ. This CDR3 is 16 amino acids long. V lost 1 base and J 2 bases, leaving 9 bases between the germline ends. The CDR3 region has the DNA TGTGCCAGCAGCTTAGGTCAACGGACCTATAATTCACCCCTCCACTTT. Translated, it gives CASSLGQRTYNSPLHF.